Listed here are 13 T cell receptor beta chains from one sample, sequenced in a study of shared clonotypes between healthy human individuals. The protocol was immunoSEQ multiplex PCR, while the TCRdb copy is restricted to in-frame clones and leaves out a portion. The data show 100,000 or so clones, about 66% seen once. Sequencing used memory CD8+ T cells sorted from blood. Subset defined: CD45RO+ cells pooled with CCR7-negative TemRA cells. The receptor set was obtained from a woman under 40 in good health.

Turning to this clone: This sample also contains other DNA sequences that code for the same CDR3. The rearrangement joins TRBV27 to TRBJ1-1, with D possibly being TRBD1 (5 bases). V lost 3 bases and J lost 1, with 9 bases in between. Looked up from germline, CDR1 is MNHEY and CDR2 is SMNVEV (reference sequence). The length of the CDR3 is 14 residues. The CDR3 region is CASSFGTANTEAFF. Written as DNA, the CDR3 is TGTGCCAGCAGTTTTGGGACGGCGAACACTGAAGCTTTCTTT.

This clone was detected a few times. V gene TRBV27 combines with J gene TRBJ2-1; no reliable D call. Trimming cost V 2 bases and J 4 bases, with 9 bases left between them. Germline V gives CDR1 MNHEY, CDR2 SMNVEV (reference sequence). CDR3 length: 14 residues. The chain's CDR3 is CASSLLTGYNEQFF. The DNA for the CDR3 is TGTGCCAGCAGTTTACTTACCGGGTACAATGAGCAGTTCTTC.

The sample holds a few counts of this clone. The V and J genes are TRBV6-6 and TRBJ1-5, with 7 bases lining up with TRBD1. CDR1 and CDR2 (germline): MNHNY, SVGAGI (reference sequence). The CDR3 totals 16 residues. Unmatched junction bases numbered 15, after V lost 5 bases and J lost 8 bases. CDR3 loop: CASSAHQVPGGEPQHF. In nucleotides, the CDR3 is TGTGCCAGCAGTGCCCACCAAGTACCAGGGGGGGAGCCCCAGCATTTT.

This chain uses TRBV27 with TRBJ2-1; D possibly uses TRBD1 or TRBD2 (5 bases each). Deletions cut 5 bases from V and 9 bases from J, with 23 bases between. CDR1 and CDR2 (germline): MNHEY, SMNVEV (reference sequence). This CDR3 is 16 amino acids long. CDR3 region: CASSPDEGLAYGEQFF. Written as DNA, the CDR3 is TGTGCCAGCAGTCCCGACGAGGGGTTGGCCTACGGTGAGCAGTTCTTC.

The V and J genes are TRBV6-6 and TRBJ2-1, with D unresolved. There are 14 residues in the CDR3. V was clipped by 8 bases and J by 8 bases, with 19 bases between them. CDR1 is MNHNY, CDR2 SVGAGI, per germline (reference sequence). The CDR3 here is CASAFQPLAYEQFF. CDR3 nucleotide sequence: TGTGCCAGCGCCTTCCAACCCTTGGCGTATGAGCAGTTCTTC.

V usage is TRBV7-9 and J usage is TRBJ2-7; TRBD2 aligns across 12 bases. The CDR3 has 16 amino acids. V was pared by 2 bases and J by 6 bases, with 8 bases of the junction left unmatched. Germline values: CDR1 SEHNR, CDR2 FQNEAQ (reference sequence). As DNA, the CDR3 is TGTGCCAGCAGCTTATTCCTAGCGGGAGGGCCGGGCGAGCAGTACTTC. It is translated as CASSLFLAGGPGEQYF.

This clone showed up just a few times. V usage is TRBV27 and J usage is TRBJ1-4; TRBD1 is a possible D gene (5 bases). Trimming pared 6 bases from V and 4 bases from J, leaving 12 bases between. The length of the CDR3 is 14 residues. The germline CDR1 and CDR2 sequences are MNHEY and SMNVEV (reference sequence). CDR3 region: CASRPDRHNEKLFF. CDR3 nucleotides: TGTGCCAGCAGACCCGACAGACATAATGAAAAACTGTTTTTT.

The chain employs TRBV6-1 and TRBJ1-4; D is undetermined. Germline V gives CDR1 MNHNS, CDR2 SASEGT. Trimming left V 5 bases short and J 6 bases short, with 16 bases between. The CDR3 contains 15 residues. The CDR3 reads CASSPNRAGYEKLFF. CDR3 in DNA: TGTGCCAGCAGTCCGAATAGGGCGGGATATGAAAAACTGTTTTTT.

V usage is TRBV7-2 and J usage is TRBJ2-1, with 7 bases matching TRBD2. Germline V lookup: CDR1 SGHTA, CDR2 FQGNSA. The trim removed 5 bases at V and 2 bases at J, leaving 6 bases unmatched. The CDR3 contains 15 residues. The CDR3 coding sequence is TGTGCCAGCAGCCGACTAGCAGTACCCTACAATGAGCAGTTCTTC. Its protein product is CASSRLAVPYNEQFF. The full variable domain, with the rest looked up from reference TRBV7-2 and TRBJ2-1, is GAGVSQSPSNKVTEKGKDVELRCDPISGHTALYWYRQSLGQGLEFLIYFQGNSAPDKSGLPSDRFSAERTGGSVSTLTIQRTQQEDSAVYLCASSRLAVPYNEQFFGPGTRLTVL.

The rearrangement joins TRBV11-2 to TRBJ1-4, with D uncertain. The CDR3 contains 13 residues. Trimming took 5 bases from V and 7 from J, leaving 11 bases between them. CDR1 is SGHAT, CDR2 FQNNGV, per germline. CDR3 in DNA: TGTGCCAGCAGCCTGGCGAAGGGTGAAAAACTGTTTTTT. Translating it yields CASSLAKGEKLFF.

The CDR3 DNA sequence: TGTGCCAGCAGCTTAGGGGAGTACGAGCAGTACTTC. Encoded protein: CASSLGEYEQYF. The chain combines TRBV11-2 with TRBJ2-7, with a possible D match to TRBD2 (5 bases). Germline loops: CDR1 SGHAT, CDR2 FQNNGV. V was pared by 1 base and J by 4 bases, with 5 bases between. The CDR3 has 12 residues.

This chain joins TRBV6-6 and TRBJ1-1; D is unclear. Trimming stripped 4 bases from V and 1 base from J, with 7 bases between. This CDR3 has 13 amino acids. Per germline, CDR1 MNHNY and CDR2 SVGAGI (reference sequence). Here the CDR3 DNA reads TGTGCCAGCAGTTTTGTAACGAACACTGAAGCTTTCTTT. This translates into CASSFVTNTEAFF.

This clone turned up a few times. V usage is TRBV9 and J usage is TRBJ1-4, with 11 bases aligning to TRBD1. CDR1 is SGDLS, CDR2 YYNGEE, per germline. The CDR3 contains 16 residues. With V trimmed by 4 bases and J by 8 bases, 10 bases remained unmatched. The chain's CDR3 is CASSPDRGPSGEKLFF. CDR3 nucleotide sequence: TGTGCCAGCAGCCCGGACAGGGGGCCCTCTGGGGAAAAACTGTTTTTT.